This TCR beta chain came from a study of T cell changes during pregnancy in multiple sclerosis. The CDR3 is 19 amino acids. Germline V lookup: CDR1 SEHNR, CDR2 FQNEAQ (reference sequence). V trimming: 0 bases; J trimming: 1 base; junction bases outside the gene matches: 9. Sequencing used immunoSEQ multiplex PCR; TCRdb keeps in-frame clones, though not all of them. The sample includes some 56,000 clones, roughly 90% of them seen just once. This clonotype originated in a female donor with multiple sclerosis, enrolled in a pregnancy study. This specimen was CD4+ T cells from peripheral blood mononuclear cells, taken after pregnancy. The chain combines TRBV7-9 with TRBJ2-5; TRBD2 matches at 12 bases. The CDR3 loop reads CASSLALAGGRNRQETQYF. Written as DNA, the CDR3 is TGTGCCAGCAGCTTAGCACTAGCGGGGGGCCGGAACCGCCAAGAGACCCAGTACTTC.